A single sample is the source of the 15 T cell receptor beta chains below, sequenced in a study of T cell changes during pregnancy in multiple sclerosis. Some clones are missing from TCRdb's copy, which holds only in-frame ones; the method was immunoSEQ multiplex PCR. The profile covers approximately 85,000 clones, with about 95% appearing a single time and 2.5% taken by the ten largest. The material was peripheral blood, obtained in the third trimester of pregnancy. Receptors originate from a female donor with multiple sclerosis, enrolled in a pregnancy study.

The rearrangement joins TRBV6-1 to TRBJ2-6; maybe TRBD2 (5 bases). The V and J ends lost 5 bases and 2 bases respectively, with 7 bases between them. The CDR3 is 14 amino acids. The germline CDR1 and CDR2 sequences are MNHNS and SASEGT. The CDR3 loop reads CASSPGTGANVLTF. For the CDR3, the DNA is TGTGCCAGCAGTCCCGGGACTGGGGCCAACGTCCTGACTTTC.

The chain joins TRBV5-4 to TRBJ2-5; possibly TRBD1 for D (7 bases). Trimming cost V 0 bases and J 4 bases, with 10 bases left between them. The CDR3 totals 14 residues. The germline gives CDR1 SGHNT, CDR2 YYREEE (reference sequence). The CDR3 here is CASSLGQGGETQYF. The CDR3, as DNA: TGTGCCAGCAGCTTGGGACAGGGAGGAGAGACCCAGTACTTC.

V usage is TRBV29-1 and J usage is TRBJ2-5; 7 nucleotides agree with TRBD1. This CDR3 is 13 amino acids long. Germline CDR1 SQVTM, CDR2 ANQGSEA. V trimming: 5 bases; J trimming: 6 bases; junction bases outside the gene matches: 9. In DNA, the CDR3 is TGCAGCGTTTACGGGACAGATCAGCAGACCCAGTACTTC. Translating gives CSVYGTDQQTQYF.

The rearrangement uses TRBV9 and TRBJ1-5; maybe TRBD1 (6 bases). Per the germline V gene, CDR1 is SGDLS and CDR2 is YYNGEE. V was pared by 3 bases and J by 1 base, with 8 bases between. The CDR3 contains 14 residues. The CDR3 DNA sequence: TGTGCCAGCAGCGAGGGACAAAGCAATCAGCCCCAGCATTTT. It yields the protein CASSEGQSNQPQHF.

By share, this clone counts as medium-sized. This sequence joins TRBV7-9 and TRBJ2-3, with D possibly being TRBD2 (5 bases). Germline values: CDR1 SEHNR, CDR2 FQNEAQ (reference sequence). Deletions cut 4 bases from V and 1 base from J, with 9 bases between. The CDR3 length is 14 residues. This CDR3 is CASSSWTRTDTQYF. CDR3 bases: TGTGCCAGCAGCTCCTGGACTCGCACAGATACGCAGTATTTT.

The chain couples TRBV5-6 to TRBJ2-3, with TRBD1 matching over 12 bases. The CDR3 has 15 amino acids. After removal of 5 bases from V and 6 bases from J, the junction contained 7 bases not matched to a gene. CDR1 is SGHDT and CDR2 is YYEEEE in the germline V gene. CDR3 in amino acids: CASSRRGQGADTQYF. CDR3 coding DNA: TGTGCCAGCAGTCGAAGGGGACAGGGGGCTGATACGCAGTATTTT.

This chain links TRBV12-5 with TRBJ1-1; no definite D call. The CDR3 is made up of 14 amino acids. Germline V gene data show CDR1 as LGHNT and CDR2 as FRNRAP. Trimming took 4 bases from V and 13 from J, leaving 22 bases between them. DNA for the CDR3: TGTGCTAGTGGTTCCACGACATCCCCCGATAGAGTTTTCTTT. This codes for CASGSTTSPDRVFF. The full variable domain, completed using reference TRBV12-5 and TRBJ1-1, is DARVTQTPRHKVTEMGQEVTMRCQPILGHNTVFWYRQTMMQGLELLAYFRNRAPLDDSGMPKDRFSAEMPDATLATLKIQPSEPRDSAVYFCASGSTTSPDRVFFGQGTRLTVV.

The gene calls are TRBV7-6 and TRBJ2-5; 10 bases align to TRBD1. After removal of 3 bases from V and 0 bases from J, the junction contained 1 base not matched to a gene. This CDR3 region has 15 residues. CDR1 is SGHVS, CDR2 FNYEAQ, per germline. CDR3 DNA sequence: TGTGCCAGCAGCTTGGGACAGGGGTACCAAGAGACCCAGTACTTC. Amino acids: CASSLGQGYQETQYF.

The V call is TRBV2, the J call TRBJ2-5, with 14 bases that match TRBD2. The germline V gene has CDR1 SNHLY and CDR2 FYNNEI. Trimming removed 7 bases from V and 1 base from J; junction bases left unmatched: 2. The CDR3 is 15 amino acids. The CDR3 loop is CASNGLAGGQETQYF. The CDR3 DNA follows: TGTGCCAGCAACGGACTAGCGGGGGGCCAAGAGACCCAGTACTTC.

The rearrangement uses TRBV5-1 and TRBJ2-7; 7 bases fit TRBD1. Trimming removed 7 bases from V and 2 bases from J; junction bases left unmatched: 6. The CDR3 runs 13 residues. CDR1 and CDR2 (germline): SGHRS, YFSETQ. The CDR3 sequence: CASRGQLPYEQYF. CDR3 DNA: TGCGCCAGCCGGGGACAGCTCCCCTACGAGCAGTACTTC.

The chain recombines TRBV2 with TRBJ1-6, with D possibly being TRBD1 (5 bases). This CDR3 spans 14 amino acids. V was shortened by 2 bases and J by 10 bases, with 12 bases between the two germline ends. Germline CDR1 reads SNHLY; CDR2 reads FYNNEI. The CDR3 bases are TGTGCCAGCAGTGAAAGCGGGGGACGGTCACCCCTCCACTTT. Translated, it gives CASSESGGRSPLHF.

The chain couples TRBV6-6 to TRBJ1-1; D is uncertain. CDR1 is MNHNY and CDR2 is SVGAGI in the germline V gene (reference sequence). V was trimmed by 0 bases and J by 1 base, leaving 3 bases between them. The CDR3 is 13 residues long. The CDR3 nucleotides are TGTGCCAGCAGTTACTCTCAGAACACTGAAGCTTTCTTT. Translation: CASSYSQNTEAFF.

The V and J genes are TRBV21-1 and TRBJ2-3; the table gives TRBD1 as D, unverified against the DNA. TRBV21-1 corresponds to a pseudogene. The CDR3 covers 12 residues. In nucleotides, the CDR3 is TGTGCCAGCAGGGGGACAGTTCATACGCAGTATTTT. It specifies CASRGTVHTQYF.

V is TRBV5-1 and J is TRBJ2-1; D might be TRBD2 (6 bases). The CDR3 contains 15 residues. Germline values: CDR1 SGHRS, CDR2 YFSETQ. Trimming left V 4 bases short and J 6 bases short, with 17 bases between. The CDR3 spells CASSPTTTGGNEQFF. The CDR3 DNA follows: TGCGCCAGCAGCCCTACTACGACCGGGGGCAATGAGCAGTTCTTC.

As to this clone: Relative to the germline gene, one junction end is altered; a read error may explain this. The chain is built from TRBV7-7 and TRBJ2-2, with D possibly being TRBD2 (6 bases). This CDR3 comprises 14 residues. The germline CDR1 and CDR2 sequences are SSHAT and FNYEAQ (reference sequence). The CDR3 sequence: CASSLAEGTGELFF. In nucleotides, the CDR3 is TGTGCTAGCAGCTTAGCGGAGGGAACCGGGGAGCTGTTTTTT. The whole variable domain, filled in from reference TRBV7-7 and TRBJ2-2, reads GAGVSQSPRYKVTKRGQDVTLRCDPISSHATLYWYQQALGQGPEFLTYFNYEAQPDKSGLPSDRFSAERPEGSISTLTIQRTEQRDSAMYRCASSLAEGTGELFFGEGSRLTVL.